Shown below are 2 T cell receptor beta chains from a single sample sequenced in a study of CD8+ T cells in alopecia areata. Once RNA had been extracted, it was reverse transcribed into cDNA to act as the sequencing template. TCRdb's table, derived via immunoSEQ multiplex PCR, lists solely in-frame clones and lacks some. The table records approximately 150,000 clones, less than 70% of them present only once. Sample treatment: oral pan-JAK inhibitor, 5-10 mg twice daily. The sequences come from CD4+ T cells sorted from blood, collected at week 24, from a patient treated with tofacitinib. The receptors come from a human donor with alopecia areata.

The sample holds a few counts of this clone. The chain links TRBV2 to TRBJ2-3; D ambiguous. The CDR3 has 15 amino acids. The germline V gene has CDR1 SNHLY and CDR2 FYNNEI. V gave up 3 bases and J gave up 4 bases, with 14 bases separating them. In nucleotides, the CDR3 is TGTGCCAGCAGTGATGATTTTTTTCAAGCAGATACGCAGTATTTT. Translating it yields CASSDDFFQADTQYF.

The V gene is TRBV30, the J gene TRBJ2-3, with a tentative D call TRBD1 (5 bases). Trimming took 2 bases from V and 7 from J, leaving 13 bases between them. Germline CDR1 is GTSNPN and CDR2 is SVGIG (reference sequence). The CDR3 extends over 13 amino acids. For the CDR3, the DNA is TGTGCCTGGAGTACAGGTATCATTAATACGCAGTATTTT. Amino acid sequence: CAWSTGIINTQYF.